These 32 T cell receptor beta chains were sequenced from one sample in a study of blood T cell repertoires in COVID-19 (dated by TCRdb to the early 2020s). The library came from the immunoSEQ multiplex PCR assay. The table comes from immuneACCESS by way of TCRdb, which keeps in-frame sequences with V and J called. Part of the clones is missing from these tables; in studies checked, under half for an unresolved V gene and the rest for unknown reasons. The table for this sample lists more than 300,000 clones; almost 90% of them were counted only once. Around 0.97% of the sample is taken by the ten largest. Source material: peripheral blood. These TCRs come from a middle-aged woman with COVID-19, enrolled during active disease.

The rearrangement links TRBV18 to TRBJ1-1; 11 nucleotides align to TRBD1. This CDR3 region has 16 residues. The junction had 7 bases not matched to a gene; V was cut back by 4 bases and J by 3 bases. The V gene's germline CDR1 is KGHSH and CDR2 LQKENI. CDR3 sequence reads: CASSQGQGAPYTEAFF. CDR3 nucleotides: TGTGCCAGCTCACAAGGACAGGGGGCACCCTACACTGAAGCTTTCTTT.

The V call is TRBV28, the J call TRBJ2-1; D is uncertain. This CDR3 has 14 amino acids. The V gene's germline CDR1 is MDHEN and CDR2 SYDVKM. The V end was cut by 2 bases, the J end by 3 bases, with 8 bases between. This CDR3 reads CASSLGALYNEQFF. The DNA for the CDR3 is TGTGCCAGCAGTTTAGGAGCACTCTACAATGAGCAGTTCTTC.

The chain couples TRBV4-3 to TRBJ2-3; the match to TRBD2 covers 7 bases. The CDR3 is made up of 15 amino acids. With 2 bases clipped from V and 4 bases from J, the junction kept 6 bases outside the gene matches. Germline-derived CDR1 and CDR2 are LGHNA and YSLEER. Here the CDR3 reads CASSQSTSVPDTQYF. The CDR3 region has the DNA TGCGCCAGCAGCCAAAGCACTAGCGTACCAGATACGCAGTATTTT.

V gene TRBV4-3 combines with J gene TRBJ1-1; tentative D call: TRBD1 (5 bases). This CDR3 comprises 13 residues. Germline V gene sequence: CDR1 LGHNA, CDR2 YSLEER. Trimming removed 5 bases from V and 1 base from J, with 8 bases in between. CDR3 nucleotide sequence: TGCGCCAGCAGCGAACAGGAGAACACTGAAGCTTTCTTT. It codes for CASSEQENTEAFF.

This clone was detected only once. This chain connects TRBV3-1 (or the pseudogene TRBV3-2) to TRBJ2-1; 9 nucleotides agree with TRBD2. The V segment lost 0 bases and the J segment 4 bases; nucleotides outside the gene matches: 4. The CDR3 has 16 amino acids. Per germline, CDR1 LGHDT and CDR2 YNNKEL (reference sequence). This CDR3 is CASSQEVSGGYNEQFF. CDR3 DNA sequence: TGTGCCAGCAGCCAAGAGGTTAGCGGGGGTTACAATGAGCAGTTCTTC.

The V gene is TRBV6-2 or TRBV6-3, the J gene TRBJ2-2; a possible D gene is TRBD1 (5 bases). CDR1 and CDR2 from the germline V gene are MNHEY and SVGEGT. The ends were cut back, 2 bases at V and 3 bases at J, with 10 bases in the middle. CDR3 size: 15 residues. In nucleotides, the CDR3 is TGTGCCAGCAGTTACGACAGACCGGACACCGGGGAGCTGTTTTTT. As protein: CASSYDRPDTGELFF.

The chain links TRBV14 to TRBJ2-2; 7 nucleotides align to TRBD2. The CDR3 has 15 residues. With V trimmed by 4 bases and J by 0 bases, 2 bases remained unmatched. Germline loops: CDR1 SGHDN, CDR2 FVKESK. CDR3 amino acids: CASSRLAANTGELFF. Written as DNA, the CDR3 is TGTGCCAGCAGCCGGCTAGCGGCGAACACCGGGGAGCTGTTTTTT.

The J gene is TRBJ1-2, the V gene TRBV6-2 or TRBV6-3, with D possibly TRBD1 on 6 matching bases. V shed 0 bases and J shed 8 bases, with 13 bases lying between them. The CDR3 runs 14 residues. Germline V gene data show CDR1 as MNHEY and CDR2 as SVGEGT. The CDR3 reads CASSYSNRANGYTF. In DNA, the CDR3 is TGTGCCAGCAGTTACTCGAACAGGGCCAACGGCTACACCTTC.

The gene calls are TRBV11-3 and TRBJ2-6; D possibly corresponds to TRBD1 (6 bases). This CDR3 is 17 amino acids long. V lost 2 bases, J lost 0 bases, and 11 bases lay in between. Per the germline V gene, CDR1 is SGHNT and CDR2 is YENEEA. CDR3 residues: CASSLMGHGSGANVLTF. The CDR3 region has the DNA TGTGCCAGCAGCTTAATGGGACACGGCTCTGGGGCCAACGTCCTGACTTTC.

This clone was seen many times. The chain is built from TRBV7-2 and TRBJ2-7; D perhaps matches TRBD2 (5 bases). Germline V gene data show CDR1 as SGHTA and CDR2 as FQGNSA. V was trimmed by 0 bases and J by 3 bases, leaving 15 bases between them. The CDR3 is made up of 16 amino acids. The CDR3 coding sequence is TGTGCCAGCAGCTTAGCGCCCGGGGTGGGCTTCTACGAGCAGTACTTC. Its protein product is CASSLAPGVGFYEQYF.

The chain joins TRBV28 to TRBJ2-1; 10 bases are shared with TRBD2. CDR1 is MDHEN and CDR2 is SYDVKM in the germline V gene. The CDR3 runs 16 residues. The V and J ends lost 3 bases and 11 bases, in that order; junction bases with no gene match: 13. The CDR3, as DNA: TGTGCCAGCAGTTTTGGGGTAGCGGGAGGTGGGGAAAAGCAGTTCTTC. Its protein product is CASSFGVAGGGEKQFF. The variable domain in full, completed from reference TRBV28 and TRBJ2-1, reads DVKVTQSSRYLVKRTGEKVFLECVQDMDHENMFWYRQDPGLGLRLIYFSYDVKMKEKGDIPEGYSVSREKKERFSLILESASTNQTSMYLCASSFGVAGGGEKQFFGPGTRLTVL.

This sequence joins TRBV3-1 (or the pseudogene TRBV3-2) and TRBJ2-5; 8 nucleotides match TRBD2. The CDR3 runs 14 residues. The V gene's germline CDR1 is LGHDT and CDR2 YNNKEL (reference sequence). V lost 4 bases, J lost 0 bases, and 1 base stayed unmatched. The CDR3 region is CASSPGGDQETQYF. The CDR3 DNA is TGTGCCAGCAGCCCCGGGGGGGACCAAGAGACCCAGTACTTC.

This clone was detected only once. The chain has TRBV27 and TRBJ1-2; the match to TRBD1 covers 7 bases. The CDR3 is 12 residues long. The germline gives CDR1 MNHEY, CDR2 SMNVEV (reference sequence). With 8 bases clipped from V and 6 bases from J, the junction kept 6 bases outside the gene matches. CDR3 in DNA: TGTGCCAGCCTCGACAGGGCACATGGCTACACCTTC. Its translation is CASLDRAHGYTF.

This rearrangement joins TRBV7-3 to TRBJ1-1; D is perhaps TRBD1 (5 bases). V shed 5 bases and J shed 4 bases, with 14 bases lying between them. In germline, CDR1 is SGHTA, CDR2 FQGTGA. The CDR3 is 14 residues long. The DNA of the CDR3 is TGTGCCAGCAGCCCCCTAGGGGAGGGCACTGAAGCTTTCTTT. Amino acid sequence: CASSPLGEGTEAFF.

V gene TRBV2 combines with J gene TRBJ2-1; 7 bases align to TRBD2. Germline V gene data show CDR1 as SNHLY and CDR2 as FYNNEI. The CDR3 loop spans 15 amino acids. J was trimmed by 8 bases and V by 3 bases; bases with no gene match: 10. The DNA for the CDR3 is TGTGCCAGCAGTGATTTCCCTAGCGGAGTGGATGAGCAGTTCTTC. Translated, it gives CASSDFPSGVDEQFF.

V gene TRBV5-8 combines with J gene TRBJ1-2; TRBD1 matches at 8 bases. The germline V gene encodes CDR1 SGHTS and CDR2 YDEGEE. This CDR3 has 17 residues. With 1 base clipped from V and 0 bases from J, the junction kept 8 bases outside the gene matches. CDR3 nucleotide sequence: TGTGCCAGCAGCTTGCGTTTCAGGGGGCAGACTAACTATGGCTACACCTTC. It encodes CASSLRFRGQTNYGYTF.

The CDR3 DNA reads TGTGCCGCGAGGGAGGGGGGCCGCTATCAGCCCCAGCATTTT. Amino acid sequence: CAAREGGRYQPQHF. The rearrangement uses TRBV6-6 and TRBJ1-5, with a tentative D call TRBD1 (6 bases). The CDR3 contains 14 residues. V dropped 11 bases and J dropped 5 bases, with 19 bases sitting between them. Germline CDR1 is MNHNY and CDR2 is SVGAGI (reference sequence).

The rearrangement uses TRBV30 and TRBJ1-5; D is perhaps TRBD1 (5 bases). The CDR3 loop spans 13 amino acids. Between the trimmed V and J ends, which lost 4 bases and 3 bases, there was a span of 10 bases. Germline CDR1 reads GTSNPN; CDR2 reads SVGIG (reference sequence). CDR3: CAWTEGPNQPQHF. The CDR3 DNA reads TGTGCCTGGACGGAGGGGCCCAATCAGCCCCAGCATTTT. Together with reference TRBV30 and TRBJ1-5, the CDR3 gives the full variable domain: SQTIHQWPATLVQPVGSPLSLECTVEGTSNPNLYWYRQAAGRGLQLLFYSVGIGQISSEVPQNLSASRPQDRQFILSSKKLLLSDSGFYLCAWTEGPNQPQHFGDGTRLSIL.

The rearrangement uses TRBV7-3 and TRBJ2-5, with TRBD1 as a possible D gene (6 bases). The length of the CDR3 is 14 residues. Trimming took 5 bases from V and 4 from J, leaving 14 bases between them. CDR1 is SGHTA, CDR2 FQGTGA, per germline. CDR3 amino acids: CASSQQGGPETQYF. CDR3 bases: TGTGCCAGCAGCCAACAGGGCGGTCCAGAGACCCAGTACTTC.

A word on this clone: The sample contains more than one DNA sequence encoding this CDR3. The genes are TRBV12-3 or TRBV12-4 and TRBJ1-2; the D gene is possibly TRBD1 (6 bases). The CDR3 length is 13 residues. Trimming left V 3 bases short and J 5 bases short, with 10 bases between. The DNA for the CDR3 is TGTGCCAGCAGTTTGGTCCAGGGGTATGGCTACACCTTC. Protein: CASSLVQGYGYTF.

The chain couples TRBV27 to TRBJ2-7; 9 bases map to TRBD2. The CDR3 sequence is 16 residues long. After removal of 5 bases from V and 3 bases from J, the junction contained 11 bases not matched to a gene. Germline V lookup: CDR1 MNHEY, CDR2 SMNVEV (reference sequence). The CDR3 loop reads CASSRNSGRIGYEQYF. The CDR3, as DNA: TGTGCCAGCAGTCGCAATAGCGGGAGAATCGGCTACGAGCAGTACTTC.

The chain joins TRBV7-8 to TRBJ1-1; TRBD1 might be the D (5 bases). V was trimmed by 2 bases and J by 3 bases, leaving 13 bases between them. Germline assignment: CDR1 SGHVS and CDR2 FQNEAQ. The CDR3 totals 15 residues. This CDR3 is CASSLLKGFDTEAFF. CDR3 DNA sequence: TGTGCCAGCAGCTTACTCAAGGGGTTCGACACTGAAGCTTTCTTT.

This sequence joins TRBV18 and TRBJ1-1, with D maybe TRBD1 (6 bases). Trimming removed 3 bases from V and 1 base from J, with 9 bases in between. This CDR3 has 14 amino acids. Germline-derived CDR1 and CDR2 are KGHSH and LQKENI. CDR3 DNA: TGTGCCAGCTCACCGAGCAGGGGGAACACTGAAGCTTTCTTT. Its translation: CASSPSRGNTEAFF.

With respect to this clone: This same CDR3 is encoded by further DNA sequences in the sample. The J gene is TRBJ2-7, the V gene TRBV9, with D maybe TRBD1 (6 bases). The V gene lost 0 bases and the J gene lost 0 bases, with 10 bases spanning the gap. This CDR3 is built from 15 residues. From germline, CDR1 is SGDLS and CDR2 YYNGEE. The CDR3 loop reads CASSVGTGTSYEQYF. CDR3 DNA sequence: TGTGCCAGCAGCGTAGGTACAGGGACCTCCTACGAGCAGTACTTC. Full variable domain (remainder filled in from reference TRBV9 and TRBJ2-7): DSGVTQTPKHLITATGQRVTLRCSPRSGDLSVYWYQQSLDQGLQFLIQYYNGEERAKGNILERFSAQQFPDLHSELNLSSLELGDSALYFCASSVGTGTSYEQYFGPGTRLTVT.

V usage is TRBV19 and J usage is TRBJ1-5, with 8 bases aligning to TRBD1. V was clipped by 4 bases and J by 3 bases; unmatched bases: 8. Germline CDR1 and CDR2: LNHDA and SQIVND (reference sequence). This CDR3 has 16 residues. This CDR3 is CASSRTGLDPNQPQHF. DNA of the CDR3: TGTGCCAGTAGTAGGACAGGGCTGGACCCCAATCAGCCCCAGCATTTT.

The chain uses TRBV9 and TRBJ1-6, with 8 bases lining up with TRBD1. With 3 bases clipped from V and 7 bases from J, the junction kept 15 bases outside the gene matches. The CDR3 length is 18 residues. Germline V CDR1 and CDR2: SGDLS, YYNGEE. CDR3 sequence reads: CASSDGGPGTGLNSPLHF. CDR3 DNA sequence: TGTGCCAGCAGCGACGGGGGGCCCGGGACAGGCCTAAATTCACCCCTCCACTTT.

The chain joins TRBV7-8 to TRBJ2-3; 7 nucleotides agree with TRBD1. V was clipped by 1 base and J by 6 bases; unmatched bases: 4. The CDR3 loop spans 14 amino acids. Germline CDR1 SGHVS, CDR2 FQNEAQ. CDR3 bases: TGTGCCAGCAGCTTAGAGGGCAGGGGGGATACGCAGTATTTT. Translated: CASSLEGRGDTQYF.

The V call is TRBV14, the J call TRBJ1-2; 7 positions match TRBD1. Germline CDR1 is SGHDN and CDR2 is FVKESK. Germline trimming cut 1 base from V and 1 base from J; bases unmatched to any gene: 3. CDR3 length: 15 residues. CDR3 DNA sequence: TGTGCCAGCAGCCAAGTAGACAGGGTTAACTATGGCTACACCTTC. As protein: CASSQVDRVNYGYTF.

The rearrangement joins TRBV6-2 or TRBV6-3 to TRBJ1-6, with 9 bases fitting TRBD1. The V segment lost 0 bases and the J segment 2 bases; nucleotides outside the gene matches: 11. Germline V CDR1 and CDR2: MNHEY, SVGEGT. The CDR3 has 20 residues. The CDR3 is CASSYSRGQGRMTYNSPLHF. CDR3 sequence (DNA): TGTGCCAGCAGTTACTCGCGCGGACAGGGGAGGATGACCTATAATTCACCCCTCCACTTT.

This chain links TRBV28 with TRBJ1-5; TRBD1 is a possible D gene (6 bases). CDR3 length: 15 residues. V lost 10 bases, J lost 0 bases, and 16 bases lay in between. Germline assignment: CDR1 MDHEN and CDR2 SYDVKM. CDR3 in DNA: TGTGCCACAAGGGTGACAGGCTTTAGCAATCAGCCCCAGCATTTT. This codes for CATRVTGFSNQPQHF.

The chain recombines TRBV6-6 with TRBJ1-1; 7 bases are shared with TRBD1. Germline lookup yields CDR1 MNHNY and CDR2 SVGAGI (reference sequence). The CDR3 is 15 residues long. Trimming took 1 base from V and 0 from J; bases not matched to a gene: 2. The CDR3 region is CASSYYGQVNTEAFF. CDR3 sequence (DNA): TGTGCCAGCAGTTACTACGGACAGGTGAACACTGAAGCTTTCTTT.

The chain employs TRBV6-2 or TRBV6-3 and TRBJ2-5; the D gene is possibly TRBD2 (6 bases). CDR3 length: 18 residues. V lost 2 bases and J 1 base, leaving 20 bases between the germline ends. Germline V gene data show CDR1 as MNHEY and CDR2 as SVGEGT. As DNA, the CDR3 is TGTGCCAGCAGTTACGATTTCATGGTAGCGGAGCCCCAAGAGACCCAGTACTTC. Protein product: CASSYDFMVAEPQETQYF.